The source of this TCR beta chain is a study of blood T cell repertoires in COVID-19. Overall study: From the United States, Italy and Spain came samples of acute and convalescent COVID-19. PBMCs, B-cell-depleted T cells, or T cells were the source of the cDNA or gDNA that made up the material.

In the authors' workflow: Amplification of reference gene primers was used by the study to estimate nucleated cell counts. TCRdb's copy holds only in-frame clones and misses some; the assay was immunoSEQ multiplex PCR. V and J calls and clone size follow that table, whereas D and trimming were derived from the DNA. The sample lists about 480,000 clones; roughly 89% were seen once. The J segment lost 2 bases and the V segment lost 4 bases, leaving 4 bases of the junction unmatched. This CDR3 has 15 residues. Germline V gene sequence: CDR1 SGHRS, CDR2 YFSETQ. The Seattle patients, enrolled during active infection, were followed longitudinally.

This chain links TRBV5-1 with TRBJ1-3, with 9 bases aligning to TRBD1. The sample consisted of peripheral blood. This sequence was found in a man aged 18 to 29 with COVID-19, enrolled during active disease. The CDR3 DNA reads TGCGCCAGCAGCATGGACAGGGGAGCTGGAAACACCATATATTTT. Translation gives CASSMDRGAGNTIYF.